This record covers a single TCR beta chain. Its antigen is not yet known. No quality values exist for individual bases; no much larger clone is one base distant. TCRbeta CDR3 regions were amplified from genomic DNA using the immunoSEQ Assay, a bias-controlled multiplex PCR. The original pipeline was this. Nucleated cell counts per sample were estimated from amplification of reference gene primers within the assay. To quantify the absolute abundance of each unique TCRbeta CDR3 rearrangement, sequence reads were collapsed and filtered. Productive Simpson clonality was computed per sample as the square root of Simpson's diversity index over productive rearrangements. In its TCRdb copy, this immuneACCESS table keeps in-frame sequences only and misses some clones. Where compared with another copy, unresolved V genes explain less than half of these, and the others have no known cause. That table is the source of V, J and clone size, and D and trimming were worked out from the DNA. In all, the sample holds roughly 500,000 clones, and 85% to 90% of those were seen once. The ten largest clones take up over 1.5% of the sample.

Participants in the prospective study were aged roughly 18 to 100 years, lived in about two dozen United States geographic areas, and enrolled through a virtual design. In the prospective study, participants were assigned to cohorts based on the clinical history participants reported in a screening survey and a study questionnaire. For ImmuneRACE Cohort 3, a participant was defined as recovered based on two consecutive negative NP/OP PCR tests, clearance by a healthcare professional, or resolution of symptoms. Mobile phlebotomists in the prospective study collected whole blood, serum and a nasopharyngeal or oropharyngeal swab from every participant. Participants in the prospective study had the option to provide additional blood draws and questionnaires over an approximately 2-month period. Prospective study blood samples were shipped either frozen or at room temperature before DNA extraction.

This sample stems from a study of blood T cell repertoires in COVID-19 (dated by TCRdb to about 2020). Regarding the study in general: The collaborator samples originated in the United States, Italy and Spain and spanned the acute and convalescent phases of COVID-19. The prospective study material was composed of cDNA or gDNA derived from T cells, B-cell-depleted T cells, or PBMCs. Deeply sampled blood TCRbeta repertoires from subjects exposed to, actively infected with, or recovered from COVID-19 were included in the dataset. A freely available public database, intended as a resource for researchers studying the immune response to SARS-CoV-2, is where the repertoires were released. Samples came from the ongoing ImmuneRACE study (first 160 participants) plus 1,254 subjects from 6 global collaborators. A de-identified subject ID, COVID-19 status, age in years and sex were almost always included in the sample metadata. Where available, HLA class I and class II types were taken from metadata supplied by the sample provider and were not determined by assay-based typing.

Results and caveats for the whole study, not just this receptor: Clinical and demographic metadata were provided uncurated, with the amount varying by source and participant.

The material sequenced was PBMCs or T cells enriched from blood (not recorded which). This sequence originates from a woman aged 35 to 49 who had recovered from COVID-19.

The nucleotide sequence is TGTGCCAGCAGCTTAGATGGCCCAAACACAGATACGCAGTATTTT. Its translation is CASSLDGPNTDTQYF. The chain was built from TRBV7-2 and TRBJ2-3, with no D gene named confidently. V sheds 1 base and J sheds 2 bases, leaving 10 bases between their ends. CDR3 length: 15 amino acids, cysteine to phenylalanine. Kept here is only the CDR3 DNA, which spans 45 bases and is read in frame from base 1. The germline V gene provides CDR1 SGHTA and CDR2 FQGNSA.